This entry describes one T cell receptor (beta chain). These data belong to a study of blood T cells in healthy people across ages. Through a sample-barcoded 5' primer and a J-beta primer mix, a second PCR was run for about 7 to 12 cycles. TCRdb re-derived calls from the 5' RACE reads in MiXCR, one entry per CDR3 protein. The data hold hundreds of thousands of distinct CDR3 sequences, with around 49% observed a single time. V shed 2 bases and J shed 6 bases, with 17 bases lying between them. Germline V gene sequence: CDR1 MGHDK, CDR2 SYGVNS. There are 15 residues in the CDR3. V is TRBV25-1 and J is TRBJ2-7; a weak D match, TRBD1 (6 bases). This sequence was found in a man younger than 45 in good health. Source material: blood. The chain's CDR3 is CASSEPTRTDGEQYF. The CDR3 DNA sequence: TGTGCCAGCAGTGAACCCACACGGACAGACGGCGAGCAGTACTTC.